One sample yielded the 11 T cell receptor beta chains listed below, sequenced in a study of radiation and T cells in renal cell carcinoma. As for treatment: treatment-naive control, cytoreductive nephrectomy. TCRdb keeps only in-frame clones here, not all; method: immunoSEQ multiplex PCR. The table lists about 8,900 clones, approximately 64% of them singletons. Source: tumor tissue, taken from a patient whose treatment was nephrectomy without radiotherapy. Receptors originate from a man aged 60 to 69 with renal cell carcinoma.

This clone was seen just once. This chain uses TRBV5-1 with TRBJ1-5; D perhaps matches TRBD1 (6 bases). This CDR3 is built from 15 residues. Germline V gene data show CDR1 as SGHRS and CDR2 as YFSETQ. The V gene lost 3 bases and the J gene lost 4 bases, with 14 bases spanning the gap. CDR3 amino acids: CASSSDGQPNQPQHF. As DNA, the CDR3 is TGCGCCAGCAGCTCGGACGGACAGCCAAATCAGCCCCAGCATTTT.

This sequence joins TRBV5-5 and TRBJ2-5; perhaps TRBD1 as D (5 bases). The V end was cut by 4 bases, the J end by 0 bases, with 10 bases between. The CDR3 runs 14 residues. Looked up from germline, CDR1 is SGHKS and CDR2 is YYEKEE (reference sequence). The CDR3 spells CASSGAGYQETQYF. The CDR3 bases are TGTGCCAGCAGCGGGGCAGGTTACCAAGAGACCCAGTACTTC.

The chain uses TRBV19 and TRBJ1-3, with D tentatively TRBD1 (5 bases). V lost 4 bases and J lost 2, with 6 bases in between. Germline V gene data show CDR1 as LNHDA and CDR2 as SQIVND (reference sequence). The CDR3 runs 13 residues. CDR3 in DNA: TGTGCCAGTAGTACGGGACCTGGAAACACCATATATTTT. Its protein is CASSTGPGNTIYF.

This chain links TRBV19 with TRBJ2-1; perhaps TRBD2 as D (6 bases). CDR1 is LNHDA, CDR2 SQIVND, per germline (reference sequence). Trimming removed 5 bases from V and 8 bases from J, with 16 bases in between. The CDR3 extends over 14 amino acids. The CDR3 DNA sequence: TGTGCCAGTAGTCGACTAGGCTCTAGGGATGAGCAGTTCTTC. Translating gives CASSRLGSRDEQFF.

The chain employs TRBV30 and TRBJ2-5; TRBD1 aligns across 7 bases. Judging by the DNA end, TRBJ2-7 fits better; the J call may be wrong. This CDR3 comprises 16 residues. The germline V gene encodes CDR1 GTSNPN and CDR2 SVGIG (reference sequence). This chain's CDR3 is CAWSVLGGLSSYEQYF. CDR3 in DNA: TGTGCCTGGAGTGTACTAGGGGGCTTGAGCTCCTACGAGCAGTACTTC.

The V and J genes are TRBV7-2 and TRBJ1-4; D might be TRBD1 (6 bases). The CDR3 has 14 residues. CDR1 and CDR2 (germline): SGHTA, FQGNSA. V lost 5 bases and J 8 bases, leaving 15 bases between the germline ends. As DNA, the CDR3 is TGTGCCAGCAGCAAGAGCAGGGGCGCAGAAAAACTGTTTTTT. Encoded protein: CASSKSRGAEKLFF.

The chain is built from TRBV7-9 and TRBJ2-5; no definite D call. The length of the CDR3 is 13 residues. Trimming left V 6 bases short and J 4 bases short, with 12 bases between. Germline V lookup: CDR1 SEHNR, CDR2 FQNEAQ (reference sequence). The CDR3 sequence: CASRRGFLETQYF. In nucleotides, the CDR3 is TGTGCCAGCAGGAGAGGATTCCTAGAGACCCAGTACTTC.

This CDR3 reads CASSFGGKKYF. The CDR3 DNA is TGTGCCAGCAGTTTCGGGGGAAAAAAGTACTTC. The chain is built from TRBV27 and TRBJ2-7, with D possibly TRBD2 on 6 matching bases. V gave up 3 bases and J gave up 11 bases, with 11 bases separating them. This CDR3 has 11 residues. CDR1 and CDR2 (germline): MNHEY, SMNVEV (reference sequence).

This rearrangement joins TRBV5-6 to TRBJ2-7, with unresolved D. V dropped 0 bases and J dropped 6 bases, with 7 bases sitting between them. Germline CDR1 reads SGHDT; CDR2 reads YYEEEE. The CDR3 sequence is 12 residues long. Here the CDR3 DNA reads TGTGCCAGCAGCTTGGCTTCCGGCGAGCAGTACTTC. Amino acids: CASSLASGEQYF.

This chain joins TRBV4-2 and TRBJ1-5, with TRBD1 as a possible D gene (6 bases). Per germline, CDR1 LGHNA and CDR2 YNFKEQ. V lost 1 base and J 0 bases, leaving 19 bases between the germline ends. The CDR3 loop spans 19 amino acids. CDR3 residues: CASSQARPGVGYSNQPQHF. The CDR3 DNA reads as TGTGCCAGCAGCCAAGCCAGACCAGGGGTGGGTTATAGCAATCAGCCCCAGCATTTT.

This clone was detected a few times. V usage is TRBV2 and J usage is TRBJ2-7; TRBD1 agrees at 9 bases. V gave up 6 bases and J gave up 4 bases; unmatched junction bases: 7. CDR1 is SNHLY, CDR2 FYNNEI, per germline. The CDR3 spans 14 residues. This CDR3 reads CASRTGTGIYEQYF. CDR3 bases: TGTGCCAGCAGAACCGGGACAGGGATTTACGAGCAGTACTTC.